Here is one T cell receptor beta chain with its context. Trimming removed 3 bases from V and 1 base from J, with 17 bases in between. The CDR3 contains 17 residues. From germline, CDR1 is MNHEY and CDR2 SMNVEV (reference sequence). Sequencing was performed with immunoSEQ multiplex PCR; in TCRdb, only in-frame clones are kept and a portion is missing. In the table there are some 81,000 clones, 70% to 80% of which are singletons. The sample originates from a study of cytotoxic CD8 clonotypes in ibrutinib-treated CLL. Study summary: Of a cohort that held ten to twelve relapsed/refractory and around 14 treatment-naive patients, roughly 18 were IGHV unmutated.

This receptor was identified in a human donor with chronic lymphocytic leukemia. Sample: PBMCs, taken after 12 months of ibrutinib treatment. The chain has TRBV27 and TRBJ2-3; tentative D call: TRBD2 (5 bases). CDR3 protein: CASSLRVGQARTDTQYF. The CDR3 DNA reads TGTGCCAGCAGTTTGCGGGTTGGGCAAGCCCGCACAGATACGCAGTATTTT.